This T cell receptor (beta chain) was recovered during a study of human T cells and chemical hapten exposure. About the research overall: DPC (0.01%) was patch tested on the upper back and read at 6 days. Alopecia areata, totalis and universalis patients, mostly female, were included. TCR yields per sample varied mostly from small pooled library volume differences.

Regarding this clonotype: Its antigen is as yet unknown.

One entry per CDR3 protein, called by TCRdb with MiXCR from the RACE reads. The table lists some 360,000 distinct CDR3 sequences, about 5.1% of them singletons. Study-wide findings and caveats: Following DPC sensitization, TCRs present above 1 in 1000 frequency showed no change.

Germline-derived CDR1 and CDR2 are LNHNV and YYDKDF (reference sequence). This CDR3 comprises 12 residues. Trimming took 5 bases from V and 15 from J; bases not matched to a gene: 10. Regarding time point: pre-sensitization, week 0. Treatment described: therapeutic diphenylcyclopropenone sensitization with weekly scalp DPC. The specimen was whole blood, collected in connection with sensitization to the hapten diphenylcyclopropenone (DPC). The origin of this receptor is a woman between 45 and 65 years old with alopecia areata. Some clones in this sample may be carry-over from other donors' samples. The chain uses TRBV15 and TRBJ2-1; 7 nucleotides line up with TRBD2. CDR3 DNA sequence: TGTGCCACCAGCTCCCCCTGGACTAGTCTGTTCTTC. Translation gives CATSSPWTSLFF.